Listed below are T cell receptor beta chains from one sample, sequenced in a study of cytomegalovirus exposure and HLA in healthy donors. Sequencing used immunoSEQ multiplex PCR; TCRdb keeps in-frame clones, though not all of them. The sample contains tens of thousands of clones, around 94% of which appear only once. The sequenced sample consisted of PBMCs. The source of these receptors is a woman between 18 and 29 years old in good health and CMV-seropositive. The CDR3 runs from the conserved cysteine through the conserved F or W. D genes are given only for firm matches. Clone size is not always given. Where it is, it says once, few, many or a class for expanded clones.

v_gene	d_gene	abundance	j_gene	CDR3nt	CDR3aa
TRBV27	.	.	TRBJ2-1	TGTGCCAGCCCCCTCGGGTCTTTCCCCTGGAATGAGCAGTTCTTC	CASPLGSFPWNEQFF
TRBV10-3	.	.	TRBJ2-2	TGTGCCATCAGGACCGCAGCTAGCACCGGGGAGCTGTTTTTT	CAIRTAASTGELFF
TRBV14	.	.	TRBJ1-2	TGTGCCAGCAGCCAATTTTCAAGTCGGTCGGGCTATGGCTACACCTTC	CASSQFSSRSGYGYTF
TRBV7-2	TRBD2	once	TRBJ2-1	TGTGCCAGCAGGTTAAGGGGACTAGGGTACAATGAGCAGTTCTTC	CASRLRGLGYNEQFF
TRBV7-8	TRBD2	.	TRBJ2-1	TGTGCCAGCTCTCTCCGGGAGGGATACAATGAGCAGTTCTTC	CASSLREGYNEQFF
TRBV2	TRBD1	.	TRBJ2-7	TGTGCCAGCAGGGACAGGGGAGGGACCTACGAGCAGTACTTC	CASRDRGGTYEQYF
TRBV6-5	TRBD1	.	TRBJ1-1	TGTGCCAGCTCCGGACAGGACAACACTGAAGCTTTCTTT	CASSGQDNTEAFF
TRBV1	.	.	TRBJ2-1	TGCACCAGCAGCCAATTAGACTCGAGCTCCTACAATGAGCAGTTCTTC	CTSSQLDSSSYNEQFF
TRBV7-9	.	.	TRBJ2-7	TGTGCCAGCAGCCCAACGTTACGTAGCAGTACCTACGAGCAGTACTTC	CASSPTLRSSTYEQYF
TRBV18	TRBD1	.	TRBJ2-6	TGTGCCAGCACAAAGACAGGGAGCTCTGGGGCCAACGTCCTGACTTTC	CASTKTGSSGANVLTF
TRBV6-6	TRBD1	.	TRBJ1-2	TGTGCCAGCAGTCTCGGGACAGGGGACAACTATGGCTACACCTTC	CASSLGTGDNYGYTF
TRBV4-2	TRBD1	.	TRBJ2-2	TGTGCCAGCAGCCAAGGGGACAGGGGGAATGTAGGGAACACCGGGGAGCTGTTTTTT	CASSQGDRGNVGNTGELFF
TRBV5-6	.	.	TRBJ2-7	TGTGCCAGCAGCTTGGACCCCGGGACACCTCTCTCCTACGAGCAGTACTTC	CASSLDPGTPLSYEQYF
TRBV19	TRBD2	.	TRBJ2-5	TGTGCCAGTAGTATAGATTTGGAGCGGGGGCGAGAGACCCAGTACTTC	CASSIDLERGRETQYF
TRBV4-3	TRBD1	.	TRBJ1-1	TGCGCCAGCAGCCAATACCGGGACAGGGAGGGTCGGGCTTTCTTT	CASSQYRDREGRAFF
TRBV30	TRBD2	.	TRBJ2-1	TGTGCCTGGAGTGTGACTAGCGGGTACAATGAGCAGTTCTTC	CAWSVTSGYNEQFF
TRBV11-2	TRBD2	.	TRBJ2-5	TGTGCCAGCAGCCTCGGGACTAGCGGGGGGTTCCAAGAGACCCAGTACTTC	CASSLGTSGGFQETQYF
TRBV9	.	.	TRBJ1-1	TGTGCCAGCAGCGTAGGACAGTTGAACACTGAAGCTTTCTTT	CASSVGQLNTEAFF
TRBV27	TRBD2	.	TRBJ2-1	TGTGCCAGCAGTTTTGAGCGGGGGGGTAAGAATGAGCAGTTCTTC	CASSFERGGKNEQFF
TRBV27	.	.	TRBJ1-2	TGTGCCAGCAGTCTAACCTTTGACAGCATCTATGGCTACACCTTC	CASSLTFDSIYGYTF
TRBV10-2	.	.	TRBJ1-5	TGCGCCAGCAGGGGGGCAATGGGCAATCAGCCCCAGCATTTT	CASRGAMGNQPQHF
TRBV7-3	TRBD2	.	TRBJ2-1	TGTGCCAGCAGCCTCCCGGGACTAACCTACAATGAGCAGTTCTTC	CASSLPGLTYNEQFF
TRBV9	.	.	TRBJ1-3	TGTGCCAGCAGCGTAGGGGCGGGTAGAGGAAACACCATATATTTT	CASSVGAGRGNTIYF
TRBV5-4	TRBD2	.	TRBJ2-5	TGTGCCAGCAGCCCACCTAGCGGTCGGGAGACCCAGTACTTC	CASSPPSGRETQYF
TRBV10-2	.	.	TRBJ2-1	TGCGCCAGCAGAGTGGCAGGTTCAGTTTCGAGCTCCTACAATGAGCAGTTCTTC	CASRVAGSVSSSYNEQFF
TRBV7-2	.	.	TRBJ1-1	TGTGCCAGCAGGGAACTAGGGATCACTGAAGCTTTCTTT	CASRELGITEAFF
TRBV6-1	.	.	TRBJ1-6	TGTGCCAGCAGTGTTCTGGGGGGGGCGCGTTCACCCCTCCACTTT	CASSVLGGARSPLHF
TRBV4-1	.	.	TRBJ1-2	TGCGCCAGCAGCCAAGACCCACAGCCGAACTATGGCTACACCTTC	CASSQDPQPNYGYTF
TRBV2	TRBD2	.	TRBJ2-1	TGTGCCAGCAGTCCCACCGGGACTAGCGGCTACAATGAGCAGTTCTTC	CASSPTGTSGYNEQFF
TRBV7-8	.	.	TRBJ1-2	TGTGCCAGCAGCATCGCCGGGATACAGACCTATGGCTACACCTTC	CASSIAGIQTYGYTF
TRBV4-2	.	.	TRBJ1-3	TGTGCCAGCAGCCAAGATATGGCAGGGAATTCTGGAAACACCATATATTTT	CASSQDMAGNSGNTIYF
TRBV4-3	TRBD2	.	TRBJ2-1	TGCGCCAGCAGCCAAGATGGACTAGCAAACAATGAGCAGTTCTTC	CASSQDGLANNEQFF
TRBV27	TRBD2	.	TRBJ2-1	TGTGCCAGCAGTTTAGCGGGGGTATACAATGAGCAGTTCTTC	CASSLAGVYNEQFF
TRBV4-2	TRBD2	.	TRBJ2-1	TGTGCCAGCAGCCAAACTAGCGGGAGGGCCGATGAGCAGTTCTTC	CASSQTSGRADEQFF
TRBV11-2	TRBD1	.	TRBJ1-4	TGTGCCAGCAGCTTAGATATTCAGGGGGTTAGTGCTGAAAAACTGTTTTTT	CASSLDIQGVSAEKLFF
TRBV9	.	.	TRBJ2-7	TGTGCCAGCAGCCCGGGGAGTGCCTACGAGCAGTACTTC	CASSPGSAYEQYF
TRBV30	.	.	TRBJ1-6	TGTGCCTGGGCCGGGGTTAGTGCCTATAATTCACCCCTCCACTTT	CAWAGVSAYNSPLHF
TRBV14	TRBD1	.	TRBJ1-2	TGTGCCAGCAGCCAAGTCGACAGGGCTGGCTACACCTTC	CASSQVDRAGYTF
TRBV11-2	.	.	TRBJ1-1	TGTGCCAGCAGCTACACTGGGACTCATGAAGCTTTCTTT	CASSYTGTHEAFF
TRBV11-2	.	.	TRBJ2-3	TGTGCCAGCAGCTTAGTCAGCGGAGTCGGCACAGATACGCAGTATTTT	CASSLVSGVGTDTQYF
TRBV7-9	TRBD1	.	TRBJ1-1	TGTGCCAGCAGCACCTCAGGGGGACAGGGTGAAGCTTTCTTT	CASSTSGGQGEAFF
TRBV4-1	TRBD1	.	TRBJ1-1	TGCGCCAGCAGCCAAGATCAGGGACAGCCTGAAGCTTTCTTT	CASSQDQGQPEAFF
TRBV11-2	.	.	TRBJ2-7	TGTGCCAGCACTCCCAGTGGGGCTAGTCGGGTCTACGAGCAGTACTTC	CASTPSGASRVYEQYF
TRBV7-6	TRBD2	.	TRBJ2-1	TGTGCCAGCAGCTCAGCGGGAGGGACCAATGAGCAGTTCTTC	CASSSAGGTNEQFF
TRBV5-8	TRBD2	.	TRBJ2-7	TGTGCCAGCAGCTTGGGAAGGGGGCGGGAGGGCCAGGTATACGAGCAGTACTTC	CASSLGRGREGQVYEQYF
TRBV7-3	TRBD2	.	TRBJ2-2	TGTGCCAGCAGCTTAATTAGGCTAGCGGGGGCGAACACCGGGGAGCTGTTTTTT	CASSLIRLAGANTGELFF
TRBV7-9	TRBD1	.	TRBJ2-7	TGTGCCAGCAGCCGAGGGACAGGGGTGTCCTACGAGCAGTACTTC	CASSRGTGVSYEQYF
TRBV27	.	.	TRBJ1-3	TGTGCCAGCAGTAACATCCTCTCCCAGGGCGTTCTTGGAAACACCATATATTTT	CASSNILSQGVLGNTIYF
TRBV5-1	TRBD1	.	TRBJ2-7	TGCGCCAGCAGAGCAGTGAGGGGGCATAACTACGAGCAGTACTTC	CASRAVRGHNYEQYF
TRBV2	TRBD1	few	TRBJ2-3	TGTGCCAGCAGTGAAGGGGACAGCAGCACAGATACGCAGTATTTT	CASSEGDSSTDTQYF
TRBV5-4	TRBD2	once	TRBJ2-3	TGTGCCAGCAGCTACCTTAGCGGGGGGACTAGCACAGATACGCAGTATTTT	CASSYLSGGTSTDTQYF
TRBV7-8	.	.	TRBJ2-6	TGTGCCAGCCCCCTGGAGTACTCTGGGGCCAACGTCCTGACTTTC	CASPLEYSGANVLTF
TRBV9	TRBD2	.	TRBJ2-1	TGTGCCAGCAGCGGCAGGGACTATAGGAATGAGCAGTTCTTC	CASSGRDYRNEQFF
TRBV29-1	TRBD2	.	TRBJ2-3	TGCAGCGTTGCCGGAGCGGGAGTCGGCACAGATACGCAGTATTTT	CSVAGAGVGTDTQYF
TRBV1	.	.	TRBJ1-3	TGCACCAGCAGCCAACGGGGCTCTGGAAACACCATATATTTT	CTSSQRGSGNTIYF
TRBV6-1	.	.	TRBJ2-1	TGTGCCAGCAGTGAAATCCGGGACTTTGAGCAGTTCTTC	CASSEIRDFEQFF
TRBV11-2	.	.	TRBJ1-5	TGTGCCAGCAGCTCCGCCCTGGGGCCGAATCAGCCCCAGCATTTT	CASSSALGPNQPQHF
TRBV5-4	.	.	TRBJ2-5	TGTGCCAGCAGCTTGGGAGTCAACCAAGAGACCCAGTACTTC	CASSLGVNQETQYF
TRBV7-3	TRBD1	.	TRBJ1-1	TGTGCCAGCAGCTCCCGGGACAGGGAGAACACTGAAGCTTTCTTT	CASSSRDRENTEAFF